The T cell receptor (beta chain) described here comes from a study of metastatic and nonmetastatic thyroid tumors. Study details: Patients with malignant and benign thyroid disease provided blood and tumor or nodule tissue, whose repertoires were compared. Notes on the study in general: TCR beta diversity was reportedly significantly higher in malignant thyroid tumors than benign nodules, in blood and tumor.

Original methodology: Between-group CDR3 differences, defined by clinicopathological status, yielded a distant-metastasis classifier for papillary thyroid cancer. MiXCR re-clonotyped the PCR reads for TCRdb. The V and J calls and clone size are TCRdb's, not the authors'. The repertoire holds roughly 19,000 clones, with more than 35% as singletons. Note on this clone: The antigen is unknown.

The V gene lost 7 bases and the J gene lost 5 bases, with 17 bases spanning the gap. The length of the CDR3 is 14 residues. Patients had received no treatment of any kind before thyroid surgery. The sample consisted of tumor tissue. The clonotype originates from a female donor with papillary thyroid cancer or a benign thyroid nodule (not recorded which). Some clones in this sample may be carry-over from other donors' samples. This chain joins TRBV12-3 or TRBV12-4 and TRBJ1-2; perhaps TRBD1 as D (6 bases). CDR3 nucleotides: TGTGCCAGCACCAATAGGGGGGGCAGTTATGGCTACACCTTC. It codes for CASTNRGGSYGYTF.